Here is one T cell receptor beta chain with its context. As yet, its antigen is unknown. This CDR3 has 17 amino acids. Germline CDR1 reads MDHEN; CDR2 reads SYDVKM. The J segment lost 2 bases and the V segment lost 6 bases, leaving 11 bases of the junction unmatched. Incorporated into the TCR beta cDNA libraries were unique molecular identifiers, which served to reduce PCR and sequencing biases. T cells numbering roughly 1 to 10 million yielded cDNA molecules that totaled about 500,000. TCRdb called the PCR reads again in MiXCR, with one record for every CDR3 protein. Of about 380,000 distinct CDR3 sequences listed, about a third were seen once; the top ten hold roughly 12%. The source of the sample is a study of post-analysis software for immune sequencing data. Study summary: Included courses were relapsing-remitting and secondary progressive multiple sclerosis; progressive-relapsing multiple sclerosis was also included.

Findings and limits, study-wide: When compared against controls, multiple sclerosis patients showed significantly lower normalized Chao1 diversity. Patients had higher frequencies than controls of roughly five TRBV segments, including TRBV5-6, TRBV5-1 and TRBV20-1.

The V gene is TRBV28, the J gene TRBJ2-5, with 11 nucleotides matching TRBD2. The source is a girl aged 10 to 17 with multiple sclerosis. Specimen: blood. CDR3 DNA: TGTGCCAGCAGCCTCTTCGGGACTAGCGGATCTCAAGAGACCCAGTACTTC. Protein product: CASSLFGTSGSQETQYF.